The clone carrying this T cell receptor (beta chain) was detected only a few times. CDR1 SGDLS and CDR2 YYNGEE come from the germline V gene. CDR3 size: 18 residues. V shed 3 bases, J shed 5 bases, and the junction held 17 bases outside the gene matches. One entry per CDR3 protein, called by TCRdb with MiXCR from the RT-PCR reads. The sample yields around 700,000 distinct CDR3 sequences, approximately 14% seen once. The chain recombines TRBV9 with TRBJ2-5, with 9 nucleotides matching TRBD2. Sequencing input: memory CD4+ T cells from blood. This clonotype was obtained from a female donor in good health, serving as a healthy control. The chain's CDR3 is CASSEGISGRVGIETQYF. CDR3 nucleotide sequence: TGTGCCAGCAGCGAGGGAATTAGCGGGAGAGTAGGAATCGAGACCCAGTACTTC.